A single sample is the source of the 23 T cell receptor beta chains below, sequenced in a study of T cell responses to AZD1222 COVID-19 vaccine. Data came from immunoSEQ multiplex PCR; TCRdb stores just in-frame clones and leaves some out. The sample lists 150,000 to 200,000 clones, around 90% occurring once. The specimen was peripheral blood, collected 28 days after the second AZD1222 dose. The receptors stem from an adult who received the AZD1222 COVID-19 vaccine.

The chain links TRBV3-1 (or the pseudogene TRBV3-2) to TRBJ1-2; tentatively, D is TRBD1 (5 bases). The V end was cut by 0 bases, the J end by 7 bases, with 15 bases between. This CDR3 contains 15 residues. Germline V lookup: CDR1 LGHDT, CDR2 YNNKEL (reference sequence). The CDR3 region has the DNA TGTGCCAGCAGCCAAGATCTCGGGGGGGACCGTGGCTACACCTTC. It yields the protein CASSQDLGGDRGYTF.

The rearrangement uses TRBV10-3 and TRBJ2-5, with 9 bases lining up with TRBD1. Germline loops: CDR1 ENHRY, CDR2 SYGVKD. Trimming took 6 bases from V and 0 from J; bases not matched to a gene: 5. This CDR3 spans 15 amino acids. Written as DNA, the CDR3 is TGTGCCATCAGGGGGGACAGGGACAACCAAGAGACCCAGTACTTC. Protein product: CAIRGDRDNQETQYF.

The CDR3 region is CASRQRRDSDTEAFF. CDR3 in DNA: TGTGCCAGTAGGCAAAGGAGAGACAGTGACACTGAAGCTTTCTTT. This chain joins TRBV19 and TRBJ1-1, with D possibly matching TRBD1 (5 bases). This CDR3 has 15 residues. From germline, CDR1 is LNHDA and CDR2 SQIVND (reference sequence). V shed 6 bases and J shed 3 bases, with 17 bases lying between them.

The chain has TRBV10-1 and TRBJ1-2; weak D call: TRBD1 (6 bases). Germline CDR1 reads WNHNN; CDR2 reads SYGVQD (reference sequence). CDR3 size: 11 residues. Trimming removed 10 bases at V and 8 bases at J, with 14 bases between. The CDR3: CAKTGARGYTF. The DNA for the CDR3 is TGCGCCAAGACGGGGGCGCGAGGCTACACCTTC.

The chain couples TRBV5-8 to TRBJ1-2; the match to TRBD1 covers 8 bases. V trimming: 4 bases; J trimming: 7 bases; junction bases outside the gene matches: 9. This CDR3 region has 14 residues. Germline assignment: CDR1 SGHTS and CDR2 YDEGEE. This CDR3 reads CASSARQGMSGYTF. Written as DNA, the CDR3 is TGTGCCAGCAGCGCCCGACAGGGGATGAGTGGCTACACCTTC.

The V call is TRBV7-8, the J call TRBJ1-6; D call uncertain. This CDR3 has 13 residues. V lost 4 bases and J 7 bases, leaving 8 bases between the germline ends. Germline CDR1 and CDR2: SGHVS and FQNEAQ. The CDR3 DNA sequence: TGTGCCAGCAGCTCGGACTGGAATTCACCCCTCCACTTT. Protein: CASSSDWNSPLHF.

The gene calls are TRBV6-2 or TRBV6-3 and TRBJ1-4; no clear D. Between the trimmed V and J ends, which lost 0 bases and 7 bases, there was a span of 12 bases. There are 15 residues in the CDR3. Germline-derived CDR1 and CDR2 are MNHEY and SVGEGT. The CDR3 region has the DNA TGTGCCAGCAGTTACTCGGCCGGGGAGGGTGAAAAACTGTTTTTT. It specifies CASSYSAGEGEKLFF.

The chain uses TRBV7-2 and TRBJ2-7; 15 bases fit TRBD2. This CDR3 is 16 amino acids long. Germline V gene sequence: CDR1 SGHTA, CDR2 FQGNSA. The V and J ends lost 5 bases and 6 bases, in that order; junction bases with no gene match: 8. The CDR3 sequence is CASSPLGLAGGSEQYF. The CDR3 DNA reads as TGTGCCAGCAGCCCCCTCGGACTAGCGGGGGGGTCCGAGCAGTACTTC. Combining the CDR3 with reference TRBV7-2 and TRBJ2-7 gives the whole variable domain GAGVSQSPSNKVTEKGKDVELRCDPISGHTALYWYRQSLGQGLEFLIYFQGNSAPDKSGLPSDRFSAERTGGSVSTLTIQRTQQEDSAVYLCASSPLGLAGGSEQYFGPGTRLTVT.

The rearrangement uses TRBV5-1 and TRBJ1-4, with no clear D. The length of the CDR3 is 14 residues. Trimming took 0 bases from V and 4 from J, leaving 7 bases between them. Germline V gene data show CDR1 as SGHRS and CDR2 as YFSETQ. The CDR3: CASSLAQNNEKLFF. The CDR3 DNA is TGCGCCAGCAGCTTGGCACAGAATAATGAAAAACTGTTTTTT.

This chain links TRBV4-2 with TRBJ1-6, with 7 positions matching TRBD1. This CDR3 region has 16 residues. Per the germline V gene, CDR1 is LGHNA and CDR2 is YNFKEQ. The J segment lost 7 bases and the V segment lost 0 bases, leaving 6 bases of the junction unmatched. CDR3 bases: TGTGCCAGCAGCCAAGAGAACAGGGGAGGGAATTCACCCCTCCACTTT. Its translation: CASSQENRGGNSPLHF.

This chain uses TRBV5-1 with TRBJ2-3; 11 nucleotides line up with TRBD2. The V gene end was trimmed by 0 bases and the J gene end by 5 bases; junction bases not matched to a gene: 5. From germline, CDR1 is SGHRS and CDR2 YFSETQ. This CDR3 comprises 16 residues. DNA for the CDR3: TGCGCCAGCAGCTTGGTCGGAACTAGCGGGAGAGATACGCAGTATTTT. Its protein product is CASSLVGTSGRDTQYF.

The rearrangement links TRBV19 to TRBJ2-5; D not certain. There are 14 residues in the CDR3. Trimming pared 3 bases from V and 2 bases from J, leaving 10 bases between. Germline V gene lookup returns CDR1 LNHDA and CDR2 SQIVND (reference sequence). CDR3 DNA sequence: TGTGCCAGTAGTATGGAACCAAGACAAGAGACCCAGTACTTC. This translates into CASSMEPRQETQYF. Combining the CDR3 with reference TRBV19 and TRBJ2-5 gives the whole variable domain DGGITQSPKYLFRKEGQNVTLSCEQNLNHDAMYWYRQDPGQGLRLIYYSQIVNDFQKGDIAEGYSVSREKKESFPLTVTSAQKNPTAFYLCASSMEPRQETQYFGPGTRLLVL.

CDR3 region: CASRSGVISTYEQYF. CDR3 DNA: TGTGCCAGCAGAAGCGGGGTGATCAGCACCTACGAGCAGTACTTC. This rearrangement joins TRBV6-5 to TRBJ2-7, with 7 bases that match TRBD2. CDR1 and CDR2 from the germline V gene are MNHEY and SVGAGI. The CDR3 is 15 amino acids. V dropped 6 bases and J dropped 2; count of bases not matched to a gene: 10.

The chain combines TRBV7-2 with TRBJ2-5; 7 nucleotides agree with TRBD1. The CDR3 covers 14 residues. With 5 bases clipped from V and 0 bases from J, the junction kept 3 bases outside the gene matches. Germline V gene lookup returns CDR1 SGHTA and CDR2 FQGNSA. CDR3 DNA: TGTGCCAGCAGCCCGGACAGGTACCAAGAGACCCAGTACTTC. Translating gives CASSPDRYQETQYF.

The chain employs TRBV2 and TRBJ2-5, with D tentatively TRBD1 (6 bases). Germline CDR1 SNHLY, CDR2 FYNNEI. The CDR3 consists of 14 residues. Trimming shortened V by 4 bases and J by 2 bases, and 11 bases separated the two germline ends. CDR3 nucleotide sequence: TGTGCCAGCAGTGTTGCAGGGGTACAAGAGACCCAGTACTTC. Translation: CASSVAGVQETQYF.

The chain couples TRBV30 to TRBJ1-2; D remains unclear. Trimming left V 0 bases short and J 8 bases short, with 13 bases between. CDR1 and CDR2 (germline): GTSNPN, SVGIG (reference sequence). CDR3 size: 13 residues. This CDR3 reads CAWSVHEAAGYTF. DNA of the CDR3: TGTGCCTGGAGTGTACATGAAGCGGCGGGCTACACCTTC.

V usage is TRBV7-3 and J usage is TRBJ2-3; possibly TRBD2 for D (5 bases). The CDR3 has 14 residues. Germline assignment: CDR1 SGHTA and CDR2 FQGTGA. Deletions cut 1 base from V and 1 base from J, with 6 bases between. The CDR3 reads CASSLNGGTDTQYF. The CDR3 region has the DNA TGTGCCAGCAGCTTAAACGGGGGCACAGATACGCAGTATTTT.

As concerns this clone: The junction does not match germline at one end; this may be a read error. The V gene is TRBV10-3, the J gene TRBJ2-5; D not resolved. The CDR3 consists of 11 residues. CDR1 is ENHRY, CDR2 SYGVKD, per germline. CDR3 sequence (DNA): TGTGCCATCGGAGACCAGGAGACCCAGTACTTC. It specifies CAIGDQETQYF.

The chain recombines TRBV18 with TRBJ1-1; TRBD1 matches at 9 bases. After removal of 1 base from V and 4 bases from J, the junction contained 4 bases not matched to a gene. This CDR3 comprises 15 residues. CDR1 and CDR2 (germline): KGHSH, LQKENI. The chain's CDR3 is CASSPLGQGSTEAFF. For the CDR3, the DNA is TGTGCCAGCTCACCACTAGGACAGGGGTCCACTGAAGCTTTCTTT.

V is TRBV24-1 and J is TRBJ2-2; D may be TRBD1 (6 bases). V dropped 5 bases and J dropped 0 bases, with 6 bases sitting between them. The CDR3 sequence is 14 residues long. CDR1 is KGHDR, CDR2 SFDVKD, per germline. The CDR3 DNA is TGTGCCACCAGTGGACAGGCGAACACCGGGGAGCTGTTTTTT. Translating it yields CATSGQANTGELFF.

This clone was detected once. The genes are TRBV4-2 and TRBJ1-4; D not resolved. CDR3 length: 14 amino acids. V was cut by 0 bases and J by 7 bases, with 9 bases left in between. Germline-derived CDR1 and CDR2 are LGHNA and YNFKEQ. The CDR3 here is CASSQDGLGEKLFF. The CDR3 bases are TGTGCCAGCAGCCAAGATGGTTTGGGTGAAAAACTGTTTTTT.

The rearrangement joins TRBV18 to TRBJ1-4, with a possible D match to TRBD1 (5 bases). Trimming shortened V by 2 bases and J by 7 bases, and 14 bases separated the two germline ends. CDR1 and CDR2 (germline): KGHSH, LQKENI. CDR3 size: 15 residues. The CDR3 region is CASSPMAGHGEKLFF. For the CDR3, the DNA is TGTGCCAGCTCACCAATGGCAGGGCACGGTGAAAAACTGTTTTTT. Looking up the rest from reference TRBV18 and TRBJ1-4 gives the full variable domain: NAGVMQNPRHLVRRRGQEARLRCSPMKGHSHVYWYRQLPEEGLKFMVYLQKENIIDESGMPKERFSAEFPKEGPSILRIQQVVRGDSAAYFCASSPMAGHGEKLFFGSGTQLSVL.

This clone has a single count. The J gene is TRBJ1-2, the V gene TRBV29-1; the D gene is possibly TRBD1 (5 bases). The V and J ends lost 7 bases and 3 bases respectively, with 12 bases between them. The CDR3 runs 12 residues. Per germline, CDR1 SQVTM and CDR2 ANQGSEA. CDR3 in DNA: TGCAGCGCCGTGGGACGAGACTATGGCTACACCTTC. Translation: CSAVGRDYGYTF.